This TCR beta chain was identified during a study of blood T cell repertoires in COVID-19 (dated by TCRdb to about 2020). For the study in its entirety: Samples from collaborators originated in the United States, Italy and Spain and spanned both the acute and convalescent phases of COVID-19. HLA class I and class II types, where available, came from metadata supplied by the sample provider rather than from assay-based typing. The prospective study material was composed of cDNA or gDNA derived from T cells, B-cell-depleted T cells, or PBMCs. The dataset comprised deeply sampled blood TCRbeta repertoires from subjects exposed to, actively infected with, or recovered from COVID-19. The samples were drawn from two sources: the first 160 participants of the ongoing ImmuneRACE study, and 1,000 to 1,500 subjects contributed by 6 global collaborators. Nearly every sample came with metadata listing a de-identified subject ID, COVID-19 status, age in years and sex. The repertoires were released in a freely available public database intended as a resource for research on the immune response to SARS-CoV-2. Summary of the overall study and its limitations: The quantity of clinical and demographic metadata differed by source and by participant and was supplied without curation.

Each collaborating institution followed its own protocols to collect whole blood in K2EDTA tubes. Collaborator samples were shipped for TCRbeta analysis as frozen whole blood, isolated PBMCs, or DNA extracted from either sample type. TCRbeta CDR3 regions were amplified from genomic DNA by means of the immunoSEQ Assay, a bias-controlled multiplex PCR. As for the authors' bioinformatics: The number of nucleated cells in each sample was estimated by amplification of reference gene primers within the assay. Sequence reads were collapsed and filtered to measure the absolute abundance of every unique TCRbeta CDR3 rearrangement. For each sample, productive Simpson clonality was calculated as the square root of Simpson's diversity index across productive rearrangements. As stored in TCRdb, this immuneACCESS dataset retains in-frame rearrangements with V and J assigned. A fraction of the clones does not appear; measured against another copy, unresolved V genes explain less than half of the discrepancy, and the remainder lacks a known reason. V and J calls and clone size are as listed in that table; D and trimming were resolved from the DNA. Within this sample are 310,000 or so clones, with roughly 84% of them counted one time only. 1% of the sample lies in the top ten.

V drops 8 bases and J drops 5 bases, leaving 22 bases in between. For CDR1 and CDR2, the germline V gene (reference sequence) lists MNHEY and SMNVEV. The CDR3 spans 15 residues, from the cysteine through the phenylalanine. Here the CDR3 DNA is all that survives: 45 bases in frame from base 1. Of note for this clone: What antigen it recognizes has not been identified. It has no much larger one-base neighbor in the sample; base qualities were not kept.

This receptor was taken from a man aged 50 to 60 with active or convalescent COVID-19. The chain is assembled from TRBV27 and TRBJ2-7; a tentative D call is TRBD1 (8 bases match). The sample taken for sequencing was peripheral blood. The CDR3 region: CASSPNDRGGHEQYF. At the DNA level, the sequence is TGTGCCAGCTCCCCCAACGACAGGGGAGGGCACGAGCAGTACTTC.